These 25 T cell receptor beta chains originate from one sample sequenced in a study of blood T cell repertoires in COVID-19. Measured with immunoSEQ multiplex PCR; TCRdb has only the in-frame clones, and not every one. Of around 130,000 clones listed, around 87% are singletons. The source material was peripheral blood. The receptors stem from a man aged 70 or older with active COVID-19.

V is TRBV30 and J is TRBJ2-1; a weak D match, TRBD2 (6 bases). V was pared by 4 bases and J by 2 bases, with 9 bases between. This CDR3 is built from 13 residues. Germline CDR1 is GTSNPN and CDR2 is SVGIG (reference sequence). The CDR3 nucleotides read TGTGCCTGGATGGCGGGGACCTACAATGAGCAGTTCTTC. Its protein product is CAWMAGTYNEQFF.

The rearrangement uses TRBV5-3 and TRBJ2-7; 11 positions agree with TRBD1. TRBV5-3 belongs to the ORF category, with a function that is uncertain. Trimming at V came to 1 base and at J to 7 bases, leaving 7 bases not matched to a gene. CDR3 length: 15 residues. The CDR3 reads CARSLSRDRGREQYF. CDR3 sequence (DNA): TGTGCCAGAAGCTTGAGTCGGGACAGGGGGAGAGAGCAGTACTTC.

The chain recombines TRBV5-4 with TRBJ1-2; perhaps TRBD1 as D (5 bases). Trimming cost V 4 bases and J 9 bases, with 16 bases left between them. Per the germline V gene, CDR1 is SGHNT and CDR2 is YYREEE (reference sequence). The CDR3 spans 13 residues. The CDR3 protein is CASSGVGGKSYTF. Written as DNA, the CDR3 is TGTGCCAGCAGCGGGGTCGGGGGAAAGAGCTACACCTTC. The full variable domain, in which reference TRBV5-4 and TRBJ1-2 provide the parts outside the CDR3, is ETGVTQSPTHLIKTRGQQVTLRCSSQSGHNTVSWYQQALGQGPQFIFQYYREEENGRGNFPPRFSGLQFPNYSSELNVNALELDDSALYLCASSGVGGKSYTFGSGTRLTVV.

Note on this clone: The junction departs from the called germline gene at one end, perhaps through a read error. This chain links TRBV6-1 with TRBJ2-7, with D tentatively TRBD1 (5 bases). CDR1 MNHNS and CDR2 SASEGT come from the germline V gene. There are 13 residues in the CDR3. The DNA of the CDR3 is TGTGCCAGCAGTGAATCCTACAGGTACGGGCAGTACTTC. Amino acid sequence: CASSESYRYGQYF.

The rearrangement joins TRBV10-2 to TRBJ2-7; 10 bases are a match to TRBD2. Germline V gene lookup returns CDR1 WSHSY and CDR2 SAAADI. V lost 3 bases and J lost 7; bases outside the gene matches: 6. The CDR3 sequence is 14 residues long. This chain's CDR3 is CASSEGLADREQYF. CDR3 nucleotide sequence: TGCGCCAGCAGTGAAGGACTAGCGGACCGAGAGCAGTACTTC.

This clone was detected a few times. This sequence joins TRBV2 and TRBJ1-2; 7 bases fit TRBD1. Trimming removed 5 bases from V and 4 bases from J; junction bases left unmatched: 4. Germline lookup yields CDR1 SNHLY and CDR2 FYNNEI. The CDR3 covers 13 residues. The CDR3 is CASSQQGTYGYTF. CDR3 in DNA: TGTGCCAGCAGTCAACAGGGGACCTATGGCTACACCTTC.

This chain links TRBV10-3 with TRBJ1-4, with D possibly being TRBD1 (6 bases). The CDR3 loop spans 15 amino acids. CDR1 is ENHRY, CDR2 SYGVKD, per germline. With 2 bases removed from V and 2 bases from J, the gap between germline ends came to 9 bases. CDR3 in amino acids: CAISEEGGTNEKLFF. The CDR3 DNA follows: TGTGCCATCAGTGAGGAGGGGGGGACTAATGAAAAACTGTTTTTT.

V and J are TRBV7-3 and TRBJ2-1, with a possible D match to TRBD2 (5 bases). This CDR3 is built from 14 residues. From germline, CDR1 is SGHTA and CDR2 FQGTGA. V was trimmed by 3 bases and J by 8 bases, leaving 14 bases between them. In DNA form, the CDR3 reads TGTGCCAGCAGCTTCGGACTCGTTAGGGATGAGCAGTTCTTC. Translated: CASSFGLVRDEQFF. Full variable domain (remainder filled in from reference TRBV7-3 and TRBJ2-1): GAGVSQTPSNKVTEKGKYVELRCDPISGHTALYWYRQSLGQGPEFLIYFQGTGAADDSGLPNDRFFAVRPEGSVSTLKIQRTERGDSAVYLCASSFGLVRDEQFFGPGTRLTVL.

The chain recombines TRBV4-2 with TRBJ2-7, with D hard to call. With 0 bases removed from V and 1 base from J, the gap between germline ends came to 13 bases. CDR3 length: 16 amino acids. Germline values: CDR1 LGHNA, CDR2 YNFKEQ. The CDR3 here is CASSQDRVRSSYEQYF. CDR3 nucleotides: TGTGCCAGCAGCCAAGATCGGGTTCGGAGTTCCTACGAGCAGTACTTC.

Only a few counts were recorded for this clone. The genes are TRBV4-3 and TRBJ2-1, with TRBD2 matching 16 bases. J gave up 5 bases and V 3 bases, and 7 bases lay outside the gene matches. The CDR3 spans 18 residues. Germline-derived CDR1 and CDR2 are LGHNA and YSLEER. The CDR3 here is CASSHHTGTSGRDNEQFF. The CDR3 DNA follows: TGCGCCAGCAGCCATCACACCGGGACTAGCGGGAGGGACAATGAGCAGTTCTTC.

The J gene is TRBJ1-5, the V gene TRBV6-4, with D possibly TRBD1 on 5 matching bases. This CDR3 comprises 16 residues. V lost 6 bases to trimming and J lost 1 base, with 16 bases between them. Germline CDR1 and CDR2: MRHNA and SNTAGT. DNA for the CDR3: TGTGCCAGCAGGGAATTGACAGAAACGAGCAATCAGCCCCAGCATTTT. Its translation is CASRELTETSNQPQHF.

There are a few counts of this clone. The chain recombines TRBV6-5 with TRBJ2-7, with 8 bases lining up with TRBD1. The CDR3 covers 13 residues. Germline CDR1 reads MNHEY; CDR2 reads SVGAGI. With V trimmed by 6 bases and J by 5 bases, 6 bases remained unmatched. Written as DNA, the CDR3 is TGTGCCAGCAGCCGACAGGGGCGGGACGAGCAGTACTTC. It translates to CASSRQGRDEQYF.

The chain has TRBV27 and TRBJ2-7, with TRBD2 matching over 11 bases. From germline, CDR1 is MNHEY and CDR2 SMNVEV (reference sequence). This CDR3 region has 15 residues. The J segment lost 3 bases and the V segment lost 4 bases, leaving 5 bases of the junction unmatched. CDR3 bases: TGTGCCAGCAGTTCCGGGACTAGCGGTCACTACGAGCAGTACTTC. It specifies CASSSGTSGHYEQYF.

V usage is TRBV10-3 and J usage is TRBJ2-1, with D perhaps matching TRBD2 (6 bases). V shed 10 bases and J shed 0 bases, with 13 bases lying between them. From germline, CDR1 is ENHRY and CDR2 SYGVKD. This CDR3 comprises 14 residues. The CDR3 loop reads CATGPGSSYNEQFF. The DNA of the CDR3 is TGTGCCACCGGACCCGGGAGCTCCTACAATGAGCAGTTCTTC.

This chain links TRBV6-6 with TRBJ2-3; D is undetermined. V was trimmed by 6 bases and J by 2 bases, leaving 6 bases between them. The CDR3 has 12 amino acids. Germline V gene lookup returns CDR1 MNHNY and CDR2 SVGAGI (reference sequence). CDR3 protein: CASSPSTDTQYF. CDR3 nucleotides: TGTGCCAGCAGCCCATCCACAGATACGCAGTATTTT.

The rearrangement uses TRBV9 and TRBJ1-2; possibly TRBD1 for D (6 bases). Trimming took 3 bases from V and 1 from J, leaving 13 bases between them. Germline assignment: CDR1 SGDLS and CDR2 YYNGEE. This CDR3 is 15 amino acids long. The CDR3 bases are TGTGCCAGCAGCGCAGGGGTCGGTTTTAACTATGGCTACACCTTC. Encoded protein: CASSAGVGFNYGYTF.

This chain joins TRBV12-3 or TRBV12-4 and TRBJ1-1; no reliable D call. V lost 4 bases, J lost 0 bases, and 6 bases lay in between. This CDR3 has 13 residues. The CDR3 region has the DNA TGTGCCAGCAGTTCACGGGTGAACACTGAAGCTTTCTTT. This sequence encodes CASSSRVNTEAFF.

This chain joins TRBV27 and TRBJ2-3, with 8 bases fitting TRBD1. Per germline, CDR1 MNHEY and CDR2 SMNVEV (reference sequence). The V segment lost 5 bases and the J segment 1 base; nucleotides outside the gene matches: 8. The CDR3 loop spans 16 amino acids. In DNA, the CDR3 is TGTGCCAGCAGTCCAGGGACAGGCGCCCGCACAGATACGCAGTATTTT. Amino acids: CASSPGTGARTDTQYF.

The CDR3 sequence is CASSLGQGAGGYTF. The CDR3, as DNA: TGTGCCAGCAGCTTGGGACAGGGGGCAGGAGGCTACACCTTC. The chain joins TRBV5-4 to TRBJ1-2; TRBD1 matches 10 bases. Unmatched junction bases numbered 4, after V lost 0 bases and J lost 8 bases. There are 14 residues in the CDR3. Germline-derived CDR1 and CDR2 are SGHNT and YYREEE (reference sequence).

The chain has TRBV7-3 and TRBJ1-1; 7 nucleotides agree with TRBD1. The ends lost 5 bases at V and 3 bases at J; junction bases unmatched: 3. In germline, CDR1 is SGHTA, CDR2 FQGTGA. The CDR3 extends over 13 amino acids. This CDR3 is CASSVDRDTEAFF. Written as DNA, the CDR3 is TGTGCCAGCAGCGTCGACAGGGACACTGAAGCTTTCTTT.

The CDR3 is CASSQGSGISTGELFF. The CDR3 DNA reads as TGTGCCAGCAGCCAAGGGTCAGGAATAAGCACCGGGGAGCTGTTTTTT. J is TRBJ2-2 and V is TRBV4-2; no definite D call. Germline values: CDR1 LGHNA, CDR2 YNFKEQ. V was clipped by 1 base and J by 4 bases, with 13 bases between them. The CDR3 length is 16 residues.

The chain joins TRBV28 to TRBJ2-2; no definite D call. The CDR3 has 15 residues. The V end was cut by 1 base, the J end by 4 bases, with 10 bases between. Germline V lookup: CDR1 MDHEN, CDR2 SYDVKM. Here the CDR3 DNA reads TGTGCCAGCAGTTTATTAGACCTAGGCACCGGGGAGCTGTTTTTT. As protein: CASSLLDLGTGELFF.

The J gene is TRBJ2-1, the V gene TRBV29-1; tentative D call: TRBD2 (7 bases). In germline, CDR1 is SQVTM, CDR2 ANQGSEA. The CDR3 has 13 amino acids. Here the CDR3 reads CSGGGGPYNEQFF. The CDR3 nucleotides are TGCAGTGGGGGAGGGGGTCCCTACAATGAGCAGTTCTTC.

This chain links TRBV24-1 with TRBJ2-2, with 7 bases matching TRBD2. V shed 9 bases and J 3 bases; nucleotides not matched to a gene: 6. The CDR3 covers 14 residues. Germline lookup yields CDR1 KGHDR and CDR2 SFDVKD. The CDR3 is CATSASGYTGELFF. For the CDR3, the DNA is TGTGCCACCTCCGCTAGCGGCTACACCGGGGAGCTGTTTTTT.

The CDR3 DNA follows: TGTGCCAGCAGCCAGGCCGGGACAGCAAGCGGGGAGCTGTTTTTT. As protein: CASSQAGTASGELFF. V usage is TRBV7-3 and J usage is TRBJ2-2, with TRBD1 matching 7 bases. J gave up 7 bases and V 5 bases, and 10 bases lay outside the gene matches. The germline CDR1 and CDR2 sequences are SGHTA and FQGTGA. The CDR3 spans 15 residues.